One and the same sample provided the 13 T cell receptor beta chains below, sequenced in a study of T cell changes during pregnancy in multiple sclerosis. Some clones are missing from TCRdb's copy, which holds only in-frame ones; the method was immunoSEQ multiplex PCR. The table has fewer than 20,000 clones, approximately 86% seen once. The sample consisted of CD8+ T cells from peripheral blood mononuclear cells, taken after pregnancy. These receptors originate from a female donor in good health, enrolled as a control in a pregnancy study.

This sequence joins TRBV7-9 and TRBJ2-1, with TRBD2 identical over 7 bases. Germline V gene sequence: CDR1 SEHNR, CDR2 FQNEAQ (reference sequence). The CDR3 is 15 residues long. The junction had 6 bases not matched to a gene; V was cut back by 2 bases and J by 5 bases. The CDR3 nucleotides are TGTGCCAGCAGCTTATCGCGGGGGAAAAACAATGAGCAGTTCTTC. It is translated as CASSLSRGKNNEQFF.

The V and J genes are TRBV6-6 and TRBJ1-1, with TRBD1 matching over 8 bases. Germline V CDR1 and CDR2: MNHNY, SVGAGI (reference sequence). The CDR3 has 13 residues. Losses at the gene ends were 6 bases for V and 1 base for J; bases not matched to a gene: 1. The CDR3 reads CASRDRENTEAFF. CDR3 nucleotides: TGTGCCAGCAGGGACAGGGAGAACACTGAAGCTTTCTTT.

The chain couples TRBV28 to TRBJ2-5; 7 bases fit TRBD1. Germline assignment: CDR1 MDHEN and CDR2 SYDVKM. The V gene end was trimmed by 3 bases and the J gene end by 2 bases; junction bases not matched to a gene: 3. The CDR3 loop spans 14 amino acids. Here the CDR3 reads CASSLPDRQETQYF. The DNA for the CDR3 is TGTGCCAGCAGTTTGCCGGACAGGCAAGAGACCCAGTACTTC.

The chain uses TRBV5-6 and TRBJ2-7; 12 nucleotides line up with TRBD2. CDR1 and CDR2 (germline): SGHDT, YYEEEE. The CDR3 sequence is 15 residues long. V shed 2 bases, J shed 3 bases, and the junction held 3 bases outside the gene matches. The CDR3 protein is CASSLLAGGNYEQYF. DNA of the CDR3: TGTGCCAGCAGCTTACTAGCGGGGGGCAACTACGAGCAGTACTTC.

The gene calls are TRBV28 and TRBJ1-1; 11 bases line up with TRBD1. With V trimmed by 10 bases and J by 1 base, 20 bases remained unmatched. Germline CDR1 and CDR2: MDHEN and SYDVKM. The CDR3 has 19 amino acids. The CDR3 here is CAIQQPRDRGYSPNTEAFF. CDR3 sequence (DNA): TGTGCCATCCAACAACCACGGGACAGGGGGTATAGTCCGAACACTGAAGCTTTCTTT.

This chain links TRBV6-4 with TRBJ2-1; 7 nucleotides agree with TRBD2. The CDR3 is 15 residues long. Trimming at V came to 5 bases and at J to 8 bases, leaving 12 bases not matched to a gene. In germline, CDR1 is MRHNA, CDR2 SNTAGT. The CDR3 protein is CASSLSSGAGDEQFF. The DNA for the CDR3 is TGTGCCAGCAGTCTCTCTAGCGGAGCTGGGGATGAGCAGTTCTTC.

The J gene is TRBJ2-7, the V gene TRBV30; possible D gene TRBD1, 6 bases. Between the trimmed V and J ends, which lost 0 bases and 2 bases, there was a span of 8 bases. Germline V gene data show CDR1 as GTSNPN and CDR2 as SVGIG (reference sequence). This CDR3 contains 13 residues. The DNA for the CDR3 is TGTGCCTGGAGTGTAGGGGGTACCTACGAGCAGTACTTC. This sequence encodes CAWSVGGTYEQYF.

The V call is TRBV29-1, the J call TRBJ1-2, with unresolved D. Germline CDR1 and CDR2: SQVTM and ANQGSEA. V was trimmed by 4 bases and J by 1 base, leaving 10 bases between them. This CDR3 contains 13 residues. The CDR3 DNA reads TGCAGCGTTGCTCCAGGAAATAACTATGGCTACACCTTC. It encodes CSVAPGNNYGYTF.

The chain links TRBV7-9 to TRBJ1-2; unclear D gene. CDR1 and CDR2 (germline): SEHNR, FQNEAQ (reference sequence). The V end lost 3 bases, the J end lost 4 bases, and 9 bases lay between the germline ends. The CDR3 has 13 residues. This CDR3 is CASSFPKSYGYTF. The CDR3, as DNA: TGTGCCAGCAGCTTTCCAAAGAGCTATGGCTACACCTTC.

The gene calls are TRBV7-9 and TRBJ2-7; perhaps TRBD2 as D (6 bases). CDR1 and CDR2 from the germline V gene are SEHNR and FQNEAQ (reference sequence). V lost 0 bases and J lost 0, with 9 bases in between. The CDR3 is made up of 15 amino acids. CDR3 sequence reads: CASSLAAGISYEQYF. The CDR3 DNA follows: TGTGCCAGCAGCTTAGCCGCGGGGATCTCCTACGAGCAGTACTTC.

The chain has TRBV7-2 and TRBJ2-5; D remains unclear. The germline CDR1 and CDR2 sequences are SGHTA and FQGNSA. V shed 5 bases and J shed 5 bases, with 18 bases lying between them. This CDR3 is built from 15 residues. CDR3 sequence reads: CASSRRSGVRETQYF. DNA of the CDR3: TGTGCCAGCAGCCGCCGAAGTGGAGTTCGGGAGACCCAGTACTTC.

V gene TRBV4-2 combines with J gene TRBJ2-7, with 12 nucleotides matching TRBD2. The ends lost 1 base at V and 5 bases at J; junction bases unmatched: 6. Germline assignment: CDR1 LGHNA and CDR2 YNFKEQ. This CDR3 has 16 residues. The CDR3 DNA reads TGTGCCAGCAGCCAAGTCCTCGGACTAGCGGGACACGAGCAGTACTTC. As protein: CASSQVLGLAGHEQYF.

The rearrangement joins TRBV13 to TRBJ1-1; D is possibly TRBD1 (5 bases). Trimming stripped 6 bases from V and 6 bases from J, with 14 bases between. The germline V gene encodes CDR1 PRHDT and CDR2 FYEKMQ (reference sequence). The CDR3 spans 13 residues. In DNA form, the CDR3 reads TGTGCCAGCAGGGCGGGACCGACTTCTGAAGCTTTCTTT. Translating gives CASRAGPTSEAFF.